Listed below are T cell receptor beta chains from one sample, sequenced in a study of shared clonotypes between healthy human individuals. Here immunoSEQ multiplex PCR was the method, and the copy in TCRdb shows in-frame clones only, minus some. This sample has 2 million to 2.5 million clones, with 80% to 95% found just once. The sample taken for sequencing was naive CD4+ T cells from PBMCs. The receptors shown here come from a young man in good health. Some clones in this sample may be carry-over from other donors' samples. Both conserved end residues are part of each CDR3. The D gene is left open where the match is weak. Clone size is shown for a subset of rows, as once, few, many or a class of expanded clone.

TRBJ1-5	TRBV5-1	-	-	CASSLGAGDQPQHF	TGCGCCAGCAGCTTGGGGGCAGGTGATCAGCCCCAGCATTTT
TRBJ2-2	TRBV7-3	-	-	CASSLLPIRSGVTNTGELFF	TGTGCCAGCAGCTTATTGCCTATTCGGTCAGGGGTGACGAACACCGGGGAGCTGTTTTTT
TRBJ1-2	TRBV5-6	-	TRBD1	CASNRPDRGNYGYTF	TGTGCCAGCAACCGACCCGACAGGGGAAACTATGGCTACACCTTC
TRBJ2-1	TRBV28	-	TRBD2	CATKQGWEAGASYNEQFF	TGTGCCACCAAACAGGGCTGGGAAGCGGGAGCGAGCTACAATGAGCAGTTCTTC
TRBJ1-1	TRBV7-2	-	-	CASSLGGLMNTEAFF	TGTGCCAGCAGCTTAGGAGGACTGATGAACACTGAAGCTTTCTTT
TRBJ2-1	TRBV29-1	-	TRBD1	CSSGGRVSYNEQFF	TGCAGCTCAGGGGGTCGGGTCTCCTACAATGAGCAGTTCTTC
TRBJ2-5	TRBV18	-	-	CASSVRQQETQYF	TGTGCCAGCTCGGTCCGGCAACAAGAGACCCAGTACTTC
TRBJ2-6	TRBV9	few	-	CASSVAGSGANVLTF	TGTGCCAGCAGCGTAGCGGGTTCAGGGGCCAACGTCCTGACTTTC
TRBJ1-2	TRBV10-3	-	TRBD1	CAISENGTGPYGYTF	TGTGCCATCAGTGAGAATGGGACAGGGCCTTATGGCTACACCTTC
TRBJ1-1	TRBV5-4	-	TRBD1	CASSLSGGNTEAFF	TGTGCCAGCAGCTTGTCAGGGGGGAACACTGAAGCTTTCTTT
TRBJ1-2	TRBV6-1	-	-	CASSEAPGRWGYTF	TGTGCCAGCAGTGAAGCGCCAGGCCGCTGGGGCTACACCTTC
TRBJ2-7	TRBV30	-	-	CAWSAQLGGEQYF	TGTGCCTGGAGTGCTCAGCTCGGGGGAGAGCAGTACTTC
TRBJ1-5	TRBV1	once	-	CTSSQGNDRGRNQPQHF	TGCACCAGCAGCCAAGGAAATGACAGGGGGCGGAATCAGCCCCAGCATTTT
TRBJ2-6	TRBV25-1	-	-	CASKPLVSSGANVLTF	TGTGCCAGTAAACCCCTTGTGAGCTCTGGGGCCAACGTCCTGACTTTC
TRBJ2-3	TRBV28	-	TRBD2	CASSLGLLAGYTDTQYF	TGTGCCAGCAGTTTAGGGTTACTAGCGGGGTACACAGATACGCAGTATTTT
TRBJ2-5	TRBV5-6	-	-	CASTFRGSRETQYF	TGTGCCAGCACCTTTAGGGGTAGCAGAGAGACCCAGTACTTC
TRBJ2-3	TRBV11-2	once	TRBD2	CASSKRTSGIVDTQYF	TGTGCCAGCAGCAAACGGACTAGCGGGATAGTAGATACGCAGTATTTT
TRBJ2-5	TRBV18	-	TRBD1	CASSPPDRAQGETQYF	TGTGCCAGCTCACCACCCGACAGGGCCCAGGGAGAGACCCAGTACTTC
TRBJ2-7	TRBV18	-	-	CASSLNPSRSYEQYF	TGTGCCAGCTCACTTAATCCTAGCCGATCATACGAGCAGTACTTC
TRBJ2-1	TRBV5-1	-	-	CASSLLEAEQFF	TGCGCCAGCAGCTTGTTGGAGGCAGAGCAGTTCTTC
TRBJ1-2	TRBV27	-	TRBD1	CASMNRGTNYGYTF	TGTGCCAGCATGAACAGGGGGACTAACTATGGCTACACCTTC
TRBJ2-7	TRBV6-1	-	-	CASSLSREQYF	TGTGCCAGCAGCCTGAGTCGCGAGCAGTACTTC
TRBJ2-2	TRBV28	-	-	CASRQTTGELFF	TGTGCCAGCAGACAGACCACCGGGGAGCTGTTTTTT
TRBJ2-5	TRBV7-3	-	TRBD2	CASSRNSGETQYF	TGTGCCAGCAGCCGTAATAGCGGGGAGACCCAGTACTTC
TRBJ2-3	TRBV29-1	-	TRBD2	CSVPPGLAAPRWAQYF	TGCAGCGTCCCCCCCGGGCTAGCGGCTCCAAGGTGGGCGCAGTATTTT
TRBJ2-3	TRBV5-1	-	TRBD2	CASSLEAVSGIGDTQYF	TGCGCCAGCAGCTTGGAGGCGGTTAGCGGGATTGGAGATACGCAGTATTTT
TRBJ2-7	TRBV5-8	-	TRBD2	CASSPGLAVPIHEQYF	TGTGCCAGCAGTCCAGGGCTAGCGGTCCCCATCCACGAGCAGTACTTC
TRBJ2-5	TRBV30	-	TRBD2	CAWSVRTRYETQYF	TGTGCCTGGAGTGTACGGACTAGGTACGAGACCCAGTACTTC
TRBJ2-2	TRBV11-3	-	TRBD1	CASSRDRGLRGTAGELFF	TGTGCCAGCAGCCGAGACAGGGGGCTGCGTGGTACGGCCGGGGAGCTGTTTTTT
TRBJ2-1	TRBV5-1	-	TRBD2	CASSLAPGLVLDEQFF	TGCGCCAGCAGCTTGGCACCGGGACTAGTACTCGATGAGCAGTTCTTC
TRBJ2-2	TRBV13	-	-	CASSLTGRELFF	TGTGCCAGCAGCTTAACGGGGCGGGAGCTGTTTTTT
TRBJ2-5	TRBV18	-	-	CASSPGQGWETQYF	TGTGCCAGCTCACCGGGCCAGGGATGGGAGACCCAGTACTTC
TRBJ2-3	TRBV30	-	-	CAWKARTDTQYF	TGTGCCTGGAAGGCCCGCACAGATACGCAGTATTTT
TRBJ2-7	TRBV6-5	-	TRBD1	CASSYGTGGSYEQYF	TGTGCCAGCAGTTACGGGACAGGGGGCTCCTACGAGCAGTACTTC
TRBJ2-7	TRBV5-1	-	TRBD1	CASSLPWGQDYEQYF	TGCGCCAGCAGCTTGCCGTGGGGACAGGACTACGAGCAGTACTTC
TRBJ1-3	TRBV27	-	TRBD1	CASSLHRGADTIYF	TGTGCCAGCAGTTTACACAGGGGTGCGGACACCATATATTTT
TRBJ2-2	TRBV5-1	-	TRBD1	CASSFQTGTGRPYSLTGELFF	TGCGCCAGCAGCTTTCAAACCGGGACAGGGAGACCCTATTCGTTAACCGGGGAGCTGTTTTTT
TRBJ2-3	TRBV7-9	-	-	CASSRGAFGTDTQYF	TGTGCCAGCAGCCGCGGGGCGTTCGGCACAGATACGCAGTATTTT
TRBJ2-7	TRBV18	-	-	CASSPPSAYEQYF	TGTGCCAGCTCACCACCGAGCGCATACGAGCAGTACTTC
TRBJ2-7	TRBV7-8	-	-	CASSLTRGGSYEQYF	TGTGCCAGCAGCTTAACCAGGGGAGGATCCTACGAGCAGTACTTC
TRBJ2-5	TRBV27	-	-	CASRLGWQETQYF	TGTGCCAGCAGGCTGGGCTGGCAAGAGACCCAGTACTTC
TRBJ2-1	TRBV10-3	-	TRBD2	CAISEVSLAGGNEQFF	TGTGCCATCAGTGAGGTCTCGTTAGCGGGAGGTAATGAGCAGTTCTTC
TRBJ2-3	TRBV7-3	-	-	CASSPRLTSTDTQYF	TGTGCCAGCAGCCCACGACTGACCAGCACAGATACGCAGTATTTT
TRBJ2-7	TRBV27	-	-	CASSLNSGPQHTYEQYF	TGTGCCAGCAGTCTCAATAGCGGACCCCAACATACCTACGAGCAGTACTTC
TRBJ2-5	TRBV21-1	-	-	CASTPIPRLETQYF	TGTGCCAGCACCCCCATACCGCGGCTAGAGACCCAGTACTTC
TRBJ1-1	TRBV5-1	-	-	CASSITGTNTEAFF	TGCGCCAGCAGCATCACGGGGACGAACACTGAAGCTTTCTTT
TRBJ1-4	TRBV5-6	-	-	CASSWGGPLATNEKLFF	TGTGCCAGCAGCTGGGGGGGTCCGCTTGCAACTAATGAAAAACTGTTTTTT
TRBJ2-7	TRBV7-3	-	-	CASSPRARSDSYEQYF	TGTGCCAGCAGCCCTCGGGCCCGAAGCGACTCCTACGAGCAGTACTTC
TRBJ1-2	TRBV4-3	-	-	CASSVVPNYGYTF	TGCGCCAGCAGCGTAGTGCCGAACTATGGCTACACCTTC
TRBJ2-5	TRBV5-8	-	-	CASSLVQETQYF	TGTGCCAGCAGCTTAGTCCAAGAGACCCAGTACTTC